This T cell receptor (beta chain) was sequenced during a study of regulatory T cells in long-lasting Graves disease (dated by TCRdb to about 2021). As for the study more broadly: Persistent Graves' disease was defined as persistently positive TSH receptor autoantibodies together with antithyroid drug treatment for over 5 years. Patients with persistent Graves' disease were compared with patients with newly diagnosed Graves' disease using TCR sequencing and RNA sequencing of peripheral blood. The study was conducted in China and was registered as a clinical trial. A total of roughly 33 samples underwent TCR sequencing: around 13 from persistent and around 20 from newly diagnosed Graves' disease patients. On average, persistent Graves' disease patients in the clinical cohort had been on antithyroid drugs for approximately ten years.

Results and caveats for the whole study, not just this receptor: The authors acknowledged the small sample size as a limitation that may reduce accuracy. Sequencing and analysis were restricted to the TCR beta chain. More public clonotypes were shared among persistent patients (about 2,800) than among newly diagnosed patients (approximately 930). Preferential use of TRBV28, TRBJ1-2 and TRBJ2-5 was observed in persistent disease, whereas TRBV20-1 and TRBJ2-1 were favored in newly diagnosed disease. Because the primary lesion, thyroid tissue, could not be accessed, the study looked at peripheral blood alone. Lower TCR Shannon entropy and fewer highly expanded clones were observed in persistent Graves' disease patients than in newly diagnosed patients, which suggested clonal expansion.

The time point label corresponds to: persistent/refractory GD, antithyroid drugs over 5 years with positive TRAb. For both TCR sequencing and RNA sequencing, RNA was extracted from PBMCs in TRIzol. The diagnosis of Graves' disease followed American Thyroid Association guidelines. Patients for the study were recruited at an endocrinology department in Xi'an, China. From each patient, 8 to 10 milliliters of peripheral blood was collected into an EDTA anticoagulant tube. PBMCs were isolated by Ficoll Paque Plus density gradient separation without further T cell sorting. An Agilent 2100 Bioanalyzer and agarose gel were used to assess RNA quality, and a NanoDrop 2000 was used to measure RNA concentration. About this clonotype itself: Its target antigen remains unknown. Per-nucleotide qualities are absent, and no much larger clonotype sits a single base away.

The CDR3 has 16 amino acids, counting the end cysteine and phenylalanine. Only CDR3 DNA is held: 48 bases, read in frame from base 1. The germline ends are 16 bases apart after V is trimmed by 5 bases and J by 0 bases. Looking up the germline V gene (reference sequence) yields CDR1 SGHAT and CDR2 FQDESV. The library was prepared using multiplex PCR. The listed sequencing device is Illumina HiSeq 4000. TCR beta libraries were built with iRepertoire HTBI primers and Arm-PCR amplification of CDR3 regions. PCR products were gel purified before sequencing. The original methods were these. Gene usage analysis of CDR3 amino acid clonotypes relied on the roughly 60 TRBV and around 13 TRBJ segments identified across samples. Filtered high-quality paired reads were merged into contigs using COPE and FqMerger. BLAST was used to align contigs to IMGT TRBV, TRBD and TRBJ reference genes, and CDR3 was defined according to IMGT. Any clonotype with a frequency above 0.1% was classified as a highly expanded clone. Shannon entropy served as the measure of repertoire diversity, while the Gini coefficient captured V-J evenness. Public clonotypes were defined as clonotypes shared by more than one individual. TCRdb redid the processing of the public reads, applying fastp at Q25 and MiXCR, and retained in-frame beta chains. Records with the same CDR3 protein are collapsed into one entry carrying the most frequent genes and DNA. The V and J calls come from TCRdb's annotation, not from the publication. The sample includes under 450,000 distinct CDR3 sequences, with about 25% observed a single time. Roughly 30% of the sample goes to the ten largest clones.

The sequence links TRBV11-1 to TRBJ2-5; the best D guess is TRBD2, with 6 bases matching. The origin of this receptor is a female donor with Graves disease. The sample here was peripheral blood mononuclear cells (PBMCs), taken when the disease was refractory, from a patient treated with antithyroid drugs. The nucleotides are TGTGCCAGCAGCGCTAATGGAGGGGCGAACCAAGAGACCCAGTACTTC. This gives the protein CASSANGGANQETQYF.